The entry that follows covers one T cell receptor (beta chain) sequence. The data derive from a study of blood T cell repertoires in COVID-19. Across the whole study: Some COVID-19 samples were acute and others convalescent; all came from the United States, Italy and Spain. The analysed material was cDNA or gDNA that came from T cells, B-cell-depleted T cells, or PBMCs.

Original analysis: From reference gene primer amplification, estimates of nucleated cell counts were derived. TCRdb's copy holds only in-frame clones and misses some; the assay was immunoSEQ multiplex PCR. V and J calls and clone size follow that table, whereas D and trimming were derived from the DNA. Here the sample spans tens of thousands of clones, 74% being singletons. This TCR derives from a woman older than 75 with acute or convalescent COVID-19. Sequenced material: peripheral blood.

The chain's CDR3 is CASRKTGQTGELFF. The CDR3 coding sequence is TGTGCCAGCAGAAAGACAGGGCAAACCGGGGAGCTGTTTTTT. The chain employs TRBV14 and TRBJ2-2, with 7 bases that match TRBD1. With 6 bases clipped from V and 5 bases from J, the junction kept 6 bases outside the gene matches. CDR3 length equals 14 residues. Germline V CDR1 and CDR2: SGHDN, FVKESK.